This T cell receptor beta chain comes out of a study of blood T cell repertoires in COVID-19. Study summary: In each case, the material was cDNA or gDNA derived from T cells, B-cell-depleted T cells, or PBMCs.

The repertoire was sequenced with immunoSEQ multiplex PCR; TCRdb's copy has only in-frame clones and lacks some. Of under 300,000 clones listed, 82% are singletons. The CDR3 runs to 15 residues. With 3 bases clipped from V and 3 bases from J, the junction kept 7 bases outside the gene matches. The germline V gene has CDR1 SGHRS and CDR2 YFSETQ. Material: peripheral blood. The rearrangement uses TRBV5-1 and TRBJ2-7, with 9 bases identical to TRBD2. The receptor was derived from a woman of 80 years or more with active or convalescent COVID-19. CDR3 amino acids: CASSYGSGGGYEQYF. The CDR3 DNA reads TGCGCCAGCAGCTACGGTAGCGGGGGAGGCTACGAGCAGTACTTC.